The clone carrying this T cell receptor beta chain was recorded many times. The antigen remains unidentified. The CDR3 covers 14 residues. The germline gives CDR1 MNHEY, CDR2 SVGAGI. The germline V and J ends were trimmed by 6 bases and 10 bases, with 21 bases remaining between them. The data stem from a study of post-analysis software for immune sequencing data. The TCR beta cDNA libraries carried unique molecular identifiers. TCRdb used MiXCR to reprocess the PCR reads, holding one entry per CDR3 protein. This table holds about 200,000 distinct CDR3 sequences, about 30% found once. Whole-study findings and limits: Patients carried 5 or 6 TRBV segments more frequently than controls did, and TRBV5-6, TRBV5-1 and TRBV20-1 were among them.

The chain joins TRBV6-5 to TRBJ1-2; no definite D call. The sample consisted of blood. The receptor was isolated from a girl between 2 and 17 years old with multiple sclerosis. CDR3 amino acids: CASRPPGRNKVYTF. For the CDR3, the DNA is TGTGCCAGCAGGCCACCGGGGAGGAATAAAGTCTACACCTTC.